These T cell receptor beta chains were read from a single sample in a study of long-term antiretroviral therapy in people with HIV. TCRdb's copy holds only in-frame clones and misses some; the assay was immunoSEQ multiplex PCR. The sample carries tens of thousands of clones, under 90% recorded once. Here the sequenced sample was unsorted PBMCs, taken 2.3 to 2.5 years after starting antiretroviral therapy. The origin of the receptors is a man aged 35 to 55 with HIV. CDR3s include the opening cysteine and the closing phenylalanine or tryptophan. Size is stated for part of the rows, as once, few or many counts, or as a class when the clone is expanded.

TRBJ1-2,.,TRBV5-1,CASSSIVGQPNYGYTF
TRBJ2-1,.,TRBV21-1,CASSSQPPRDRVLSEQFF
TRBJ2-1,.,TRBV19,CASTLTFGTVYNEQFF
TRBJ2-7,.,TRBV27,CASSSSGVSEQYF
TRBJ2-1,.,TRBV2,CASRGGYNEQFF
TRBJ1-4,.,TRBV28,CASRALNEKLFF
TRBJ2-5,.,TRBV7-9,CASSQENQETQYF
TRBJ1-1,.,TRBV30,CAWNPGTTEAFF
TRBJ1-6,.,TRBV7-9,CASSLGRDSPLHF
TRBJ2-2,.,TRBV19,CASSITTNTGELFF
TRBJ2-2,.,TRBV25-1,CATTLTGSNTGELFF
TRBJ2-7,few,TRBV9,CASSVEGGERGSYEQYF
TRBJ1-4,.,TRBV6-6,CASSYDGGLIEKLFF
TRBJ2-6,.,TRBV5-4,CASSLASGLPGANVLTF
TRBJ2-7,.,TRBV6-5,CASSSSDEQYF
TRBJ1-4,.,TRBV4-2,CASSDRRNEKLFF
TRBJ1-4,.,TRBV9,CASSVGGGFNEKLFF
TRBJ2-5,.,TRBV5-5,CASSFQVPKQETQYF
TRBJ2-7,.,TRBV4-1,CASSQEGISSYEQYF
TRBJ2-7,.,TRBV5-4,CASSAGTVTYYEQYF
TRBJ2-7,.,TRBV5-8,CASSYTGDYEQYF
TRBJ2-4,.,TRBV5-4,CASSLGKNIQYF
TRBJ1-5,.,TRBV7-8,CASSAGQGVQPQHF
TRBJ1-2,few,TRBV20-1,CSATRTGWTF
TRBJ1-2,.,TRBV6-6,CATRTGEYGYTF
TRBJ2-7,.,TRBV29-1,CSVDTSGGSYEQYF
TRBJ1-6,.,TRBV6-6,CASSYAGQGNSPLHF
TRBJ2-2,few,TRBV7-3,CASSVSLAGGPGELFF
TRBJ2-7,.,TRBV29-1,CSGGQAFYEQYF
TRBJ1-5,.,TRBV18,CASSTIRDRSNQPQHF
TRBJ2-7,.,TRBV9,CASSVATGGYEQYF
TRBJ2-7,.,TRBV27,CASSSDWTGRSSFNEQYF
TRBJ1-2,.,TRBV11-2,CASSFTNYGYTF
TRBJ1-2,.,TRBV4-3,CASSQDRHPGDYGYTF
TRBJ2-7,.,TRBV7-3,CASSPPGPGASYEQYF
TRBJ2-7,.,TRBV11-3,CASSLGRGSYEQYF
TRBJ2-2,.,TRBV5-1,CASSSVPGQGTGNTGELFF
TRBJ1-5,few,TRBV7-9,CASSLDTTGNQPQHF
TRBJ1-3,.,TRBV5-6,CASSSTDQWGTIYF